The 24 T cell receptor beta chains presented below share a single source sample, sequenced in a study of T cells in Graves' hyperthyroidism and ophthalmopathy. Amplification of TCR beta CDR3 regions used RNA as the template. First-round RT-PCR of the TCR CDR3 relied on the HTBI primer set. TCRdb called the multiplex PCR reads again in MiXCR, with one record for every CDR3 protein. The sample lists 600,000 to 650,000 distinct CDR3 sequences, around 20% occurring once. The sequenced sample was blood. The receptors shown here come from a man aged 25-40 years with Graves' ophthalmopathy.

The chain links TRBV6-1 to TRBJ2-7; D is perhaps TRBD2 (5 bases). This CDR3 has 12 amino acids. CDR1 is MNHNS and CDR2 is SASEGT in the germline V gene. Trimming shortened V by 11 bases and J by 2 bases, and 13 bases separated the two germline ends. CDR3 sequence reads: CAVGLITYEQYF. The CDR3 region has the DNA TGTGCCGTAGGACTGATCACCTACGAGCAGTACTTC.

This clonotype was observed many times. An end of the junction does not agree with germline; a read error may underlie this. The chain recombines TRBV7-9 with TRBJ2-1; TRBD1 might be the D (6 bases). The CDR3 is made up of 15 amino acids. Germline loops: CDR1 SEHNR, CDR2 FQNEAQ (reference sequence). The CDR3 protein is CASSFSGDSYNEQFF. The CDR3 bases are TGCGCCAGCAGCTTTTCAGGGGACTCCTACAATGAGCAGTTCTTC.

This clonotype occurred many times. V and J are TRBV2 and TRBJ1-4; D unclear. Per the germline V gene, CDR1 is SNHLY and CDR2 is FYNNEI. The CDR3 loop spans 15 amino acids. V lost 5 bases to trimming and J lost 6 bases, with 16 bases between them. CDR3 nucleotides: TGTGCCAGCAGTTGGCCTGGGAGGCAGGATGAAAAACTGTTTTTT. It is translated as CASSWPGRQDEKLFF.

This clonotype showed up just once. The J gene is TRBJ2-7, the V gene TRBV6-2 or TRBV6-3; D unclear. The CDR3 covers 14 residues. With 1 base removed from V and 5 bases from J, the gap between germline ends came to 12 bases. Germline CDR1 and CDR2: MNHEY and SVGEGT. The CDR3 loop reads CASSYFPTGNEQYF. The CDR3 region has the DNA TGTGCCAGCAGTTACTTCCCTACGGGCAACGAGCAGTACTTC.

The CDR3 region has the DNA TGTGCCAGCAGTCCTTGGGCCCCCCGGGGCTACACCTTC. This translates into CASSPWAPRGYTF. The V and J genes are TRBV6-1 and TRBJ1-2; D unclear. The CDR3 is 13 amino acids. Trimming shortened V by 5 bases and J by 8 bases, and 15 bases separated the two germline ends. Germline lookup yields CDR1 MNHNS and CDR2 SASEGT.

This clonotype occurred a few times. This rearrangement joins TRBV9 to TRBJ1-3; possible D gene TRBD1, 6 bases. The germline V gene has CDR1 SGDLS and CDR2 YYNGEE. The V gene lost 7 bases and the J gene lost 4 bases, with 9 bases spanning the gap. The CDR3 length is 12 residues. CDR3 nucleotides: TGTGCCAGCGCAGGGGACGGAAACACCATATATTTT. Translated, it gives CASAGDGNTIYF. Filled out from reference TRBV9 and TRBJ1-3, the complete variable domain reads DSGVTQTPKHLITATGQRVTLRCSPRSGDLSVYWYQQSLDQGLQFLIQYYNGEERAKGNILERFSAQQFPDLHSELNLSSLELGDSALYFCASAGDGNTIYFGEGSWLTVV.

This clonotype was detected ten times or more. The chain's CDR3 is CASSSSGTETQYF. In nucleotides, the CDR3 is TGTGCCAGCAGTAGTAGCGGGACCGAGACCCAGTACTTC. This chain links TRBV6-1 with TRBJ2-5; TRBD2 matches at 8 bases. The CDR3 length is 13 residues. The germline V gene has CDR1 MNHNS and CDR2 SASEGT. With V trimmed by 5 bases and J by 5 bases, 4 bases remained unmatched.

The J gene is TRBJ2-5, the V gene TRBV6-2 or TRBV6-3, with 10 bases identical to TRBD2. There are 15 residues in the CDR3. The V gene's germline CDR1 is MNHEY and CDR2 SVGEGT. V was clipped by 3 bases and J by 10 bases; unmatched bases: 11. The CDR3 nucleotides read TGTGCCAGCAGTTATCTAGCGGGAGTGCAGAGGGGCCAGTACTTC. The encoded protein is CASSYLAGVQRGQYF.

The chain is built from TRBV6-1 and TRBJ1-5, with no clear D. Germline CDR1 MNHNS, CDR2 SASEGT. The length of the CDR3 is 14 residues. V was clipped by 6 bases and J by 0 bases, with 9 bases between them. CDR3 sequence: CASRTFDSNQPQHF. CDR3 sequence (DNA): TGTGCCAGCAGAACATTCGATAGCAATCAGCCCCAGCATTTT.

The sample holds many counts of this clonotype. The chain couples TRBV28 to TRBJ1-1; possible D gene TRBD1, 5 bases. Trimming stripped 7 bases from V and 4 bases from J, with 22 bases between. From germline, CDR1 is MDHEN and CDR2 SYDVKM. The length of the CDR3 is 16 residues. The CDR3 DNA reads as TGTGCCAGCACCCTCTGGCAGGGTTCCCTGAGCACTGAAGCTTTCTTT. Its translation is CASTLWQGSLSTEAFF.

This clonotype was seen a few times. V usage is TRBV7-3 and J usage is TRBJ2-1; 9 nucleotides align to TRBD2. The germline gives CDR1 SGHTA, CDR2 FQGTGA. The CDR3 is 17 amino acids. Trimming cost V 4 bases and J 7 bases; bases outside gene matches: 14. CDR3 bases: TGTGCCAGCAGCTGGCCCAGGACTAGCGTGACTTTGAATGAGCAGTTCTTC. Its translation: CASSWPRTSVTLNEQFF.

About this clonotype itself: This may stem from a read error, because a much larger clone lies one nucleotide away. This chain uses TRBV11-2 with TRBJ2-2; D ambiguous. There are 13 residues in the CDR3. Germline assignment: CDR1 SGHAT and CDR2 FQNNGV. The CDR3 spells CASSLGITGELFF. CDR3 bases: TGTGCCAGCAGTTTAGGGATCACCGGGGAGCTGTTTTTT.

V gene TRBV15 combines with J gene TRBJ2-2; D is undetermined. Germline CDR1 reads LNHNV; CDR2 reads YYDKDF (reference sequence). V lost 8 bases and J lost 2, with 9 bases in between. The CDR3 extends over 13 amino acids. The CDR3 DNA is TGTGCCACCCTCAAGCCCAACACCGGGGAGCTGTTTTTT. Encoded protein: CATLKPNTGELFF.

The rearrangement uses TRBV28 and TRBJ2-1; a weak D match, TRBD2 (6 bases). Germline V lookup: CDR1 MDHEN, CDR2 SYDVKM. CDR3 length: 14 residues. Trimming cost V 6 bases and J 4 bases, with 13 bases left between them. As DNA, the CDR3 is TGTGCCAGCAGGACCCCCGGGAGTTACAATGAGCAGTTCTTC. The encoded protein is CASRTPGSYNEQFF.

This clonotype has more than one count but fewer than ten. V usage is TRBV12-3 or TRBV12-4 and J usage is TRBJ1-5, with no clear D. V lost 3 bases and J lost 8, with 11 bases in between. The CDR3 is 13 residues long. The CDR3 coding sequence is TGTGCCAGCAGTTTTTCGGGGTGGGAGCCCCAGCATTTT. It codes for CASSFSGWEPQHF.

V is TRBV2 and J is TRBJ2-6; TRBD1 aligns across 8 bases. Germline trimming cut 11 bases from V and 4 bases from J; bases unmatched to any gene: 7. The germline CDR1 and CDR2 sequences are SNHLY and FYNNEI. This CDR3 is 14 amino acids long. The CDR3 region is CAGDRGSGANVLTF. As DNA, the CDR3 is TGTGCCGGAGACAGGGGATCGGGGGCCAACGTCCTGACTTTC.

In this sample, this clonotype turned up many times. V is TRBV11-2 and J is TRBJ2-3, with 9 bases lining up with TRBD1. The length of the CDR3 is 15 residues. The J segment lost 2 bases and the V segment lost 5 bases, leaving 5 bases of the junction unmatched. Germline V gene lookup returns CDR1 SGHAT and CDR2 FQNNGV. CDR3 sequence reads: CASSPTGGPTDTQYF. Written as DNA, the CDR3 is TGTGCCAGCAGCCCTACAGGGGGCCCCACAGATACGCAGTATTTT.

This clonotype was detected only a few times. CDR3 residues: CASSLRGAQSGAFF. CDR3 in DNA: TGTGCCAGCAGTTTAAGGGGGGCCCAATCGGGAGCTTTCTTT. The chain uses TRBV12-3 or TRBV12-4 and TRBJ1-1, with D maybe TRBD1 (6 bases). The CDR3 covers 14 residues. Trimming removed 2 bases at V and 10 bases at J, with 17 bases between.

This clonotype has just one count. The genes are TRBV24-1 and TRBJ2-1, with D perhaps TRBD2 (6 bases). This CDR3 comprises 13 residues. CDR1 is KGHDR and CDR2 is SFDVKD in the germline V gene. V lost 4 bases and J 9 bases, leaving 12 bases between the germline ends. Written as DNA, the CDR3 is TGTGCCACCAGTGACTGGGACTGGGGTGAGCAGTTCTTC. It is translated as CATSDWDWGEQFF.

The chain joins TRBV7-8 to TRBJ2-3; D may be TRBD2 (6 bases). The CDR3 length is 15 residues. Per the germline V gene, CDR1 is SGHVS and CDR2 is FQNEAQ. V lost 2 bases and J 2 bases, leaving 11 bases between the germline ends. CDR3 DNA sequence: TGTGCCAGCAGCTTAATCGGGAGAGCCACAGATACGCAGTATTTT. It translates to CASSLIGRATDTQYF. Variable domain in full (rest from reference TRBV7-8 and TRBJ2-3): GAGVSQSPRYKVAKRGQDVALRCDPISGHVSLFWYQQALGQGPEFLTYFQNEAQLDKSGLPSDRFFAERPEGSVSTLKIQRTQQEDSAVYLCASSLIGRATDTQYFGPGTRLTVL.

V is TRBV20-1 and J is TRBJ1-3, with unresolved D. CDR3 length: 16 residues. Deletions cut 4 bases from V and 0 bases from J, with 16 bases between. Germline CDR1 is DFQATT and CDR2 is SNEGSKA (reference sequence). The CDR3 sequence: CSATAENGISGNTIYF. The CDR3 DNA reads TGCAGTGCTACCGCAGAAAATGGGATCTCTGGAAACACCATATATTTT.

Turning to this clonotype: Likely a read error: the CDR3 ends without its conserved phenylalanine or tryptophan. CDR3 sequence: CASSLRGPFGNSNQPQHL. CDR3 coding DNA: TGTGCCAGCAGTTTAAGGGGGCCATTCGGAAATAGCAATCAGCCCCAGCATCTT. This chain links TRBV12-3 or TRBV12-4 with TRBJ1-5, with TRBD1 matching over 7 bases. This CDR3 has 18 residues. The J segment lost 0 bases and the V segment lost 2 bases, leaving 10 bases of the junction unmatched.

The genes are TRBV2 and TRBJ1-1; D is undetermined. Germline values: CDR1 SNHLY, CDR2 FYNNEI. This CDR3 comprises 12 residues. V was trimmed by 3 bases and J by 1 base, leaving 3 bases between them. This chain's CDR3 is CASSERNTEAFF. In DNA form, the CDR3 reads TGTGCCAGCAGTGAGAGGAACACTGAAGCTTTCTTT.

This chain connects TRBV5-1 to TRBJ1-1; TRBD1 matches at 9 bases. This CDR3 comprises 15 residues. Unmatched junction bases numbered 10, after V lost 6 bases and J lost 4 bases. The germline V gene encodes CDR1 SGHRS and CDR2 YFSETQ. The CDR3 DNA is TGCGCCAGCACCATTGGGGACAGGGCGGCCACTGAAGCTTTCTTT. Translated: CASTIGDRAATEAFF.